Listed below are T cell receptor beta chains from one sample, sequenced in a study of OX40 agonist ivuxolimab in advanced cancers. Sequenced by immunoSEQ multiplex PCR; TCRdb stores in-frame clones only, minus some. The sample has 75,000 to 95,000 clones; roughly 86% are singletons. The sample was CD4+ or CD8+ T cells sorted from blood, taken in a trial of the OX40 agonist ivuxolimab. The source of these receptors is an adult with an advanced solid tumor such as melanoma, head and neck, liver or kidney cancer. Both conserved end residues are part of each CDR3. Fields, in order: V gene, J gene, CDR3 length, D gene, CDR3 protein, CDR3 DNA. D genes are given only for firm matches.

TRBV27,TRBJ1-5,13,.,CASSVTGPQPQHF,TGTGCCAGCAGCGTCACGGGTCCTCAGCCCCAGCATTTT
TRBV5-1,TRBJ2-5,17,TRBD2,CASSFFVGREGRETQYF,TGCGCCAGCAGCTTTTTCGTAGGCCGGGAGGGCCGAGAGACCCAGTACTTC
TRBV5-1,TRBJ1-3,16,.,CASSRLGPISGNTIYF,TGCGCCAGCAGCCGCTTGGGACCCATCTCTGGAAACACCATATATTTT
TRBV29-1,TRBJ2-5,16,TRBD2,CSVDFSGTSGTETQYF,TGCAGCGTTGATTTTTCGGGGACTAGCGGCACAGAGACCCAGTACTTC
TRBV7-7,TRBJ2-5,14,.,CASSPSGPPETQYF,TGTGCCAGCAGCCCAAGCGGTCCGCCGGAGACCCAGTACTTC
TRBV5-1,TRBJ2-3,16,.,CASSKQTGLSTDTQYF,TGCGCCAGCAGCAAACAGACGGGACTCTCCACAGATACGCAGTATTTT
TRBV9,TRBJ1-1,15,.,CASSAQGSMNTEAFF,TGTGCCAGCAGCGCGCAGGGCTCCATGAACACTGAAGCTTTCTTT
TRBV19,TRBJ2-2,15,TRBD2,CASRGLAGRTGELFF,TGTGCCAGTAGGGGACTAGCGGGACGGACCGGGGAGCTGTTTTTT
TRBV15,TRBJ1-1,16,.,CATQEFPGWINTEAFF,TGTGCCACCCAAGAGTTCCCAGGCTGGATAAACACTGAAGCTTTCTTT
TRBV7-3,TRBJ2-3,13,.,CASSASPSNTQYF,TGTGCCAGCAGCGCAAGCCCTAGTAATACGCAGTATTTT
TRBV28,TRBJ2-5,16,TRBD1,CASSLPGQSTGKTQYF,TGTGCCAGCAGTCTACCGGGACAGAGTACCGGTAAGACCCAGTACTTC
TRBV4-1,TRBJ1-1,16,TRBD1,CASSLTTGQGGTEAFF,TGCGCCAGCAGCCTCACGACCGGACAGGGAGGCACTGAAGCTTTCTTT
TRBV14,TRBJ2-1,14,TRBD2,CASSQEGLAPEQFF,TGTGCCAGCAGCCAAGAGGGACTAGCTCCTGAGCAGTTCTTC
TRBV11-2,TRBJ1-5,16,.,CASSLVAGAVGQPQHF,TGTGCCAGCAGCTTAGTGGCGGGGGCGGTTGGTCAGCCCCAGCATTTT
TRBV9,TRBJ2-1,15,.,CASSVGDSLYLTQFF,TGTGCCAGCAGCGTAGGAGACAGTTTATACCTAACGCAGTTCTTC
TRBV11-2,TRBJ2-7,13,.,CASSLDYTTEQYF,TGTGCCAGCAGCTTAGATTATACGACAGAGCAGTACTTC
TRBV14,TRBJ2-3,18,TRBD2,CASSRTSGSPLHTDTQYF,TGTGCCAGCAGCCGAACTAGCGGGAGTCCCCTTCACACAGATACGCAGTATTTT
TRBV19,TRBJ2-4,17,.,CASSARNGVIAKNIQYF,TGTGCCAGTAGTGCCAGGAACGGAGTAATAGCCAAAAACATTCAGTACTTC
TRBV5-1,TRBJ2-2,15,TRBD1,CASSLGQGAIGELFF,TGCGCCAGCAGCTTGGGACAGGGGGCGATCGGGGAGCTGTTTTTT
TRBV5-1,TRBJ1-2,15,.,CASRPQGRPNYGYTF,TGCGCCAGCAGACCACAGGGACGGCCAAACTATGGCTACACCTTC